The sequence of this TCR beta chain was determined in a study of shared clonotypes between healthy human individuals. Study as a whole: There were three CD4 naive, three CD4 memory, two CD8 naive and one CD8 memory plates per donor.

As processed by the authors: Junction-only sequences without quality scores were provided by ImmunoSEQ, so filtering was different. TCRdb's table, derived via immunoSEQ multiplex PCR, lists solely in-frame clones and lacks some. The V and J calls and clone size are taken from that table; D and trimming were inferred from the DNA. Among around 1,900,000 clones listed, around 93% were seen once. Study-level findings and limits: Compared with memory subsets, naive subsets generally had larger estimated richness.

There are 13 residues in the CDR3. The germline V and J ends were trimmed by 1 base and 5 bases, with 6 bases remaining between them. Per germline, CDR1 MNHEY and CDR2 SMNVEV (reference sequence). Naive-designated CD8 cells lacked CD45RO, were positively enriched for CCR7, and omitted terminally differentiated effector memory CD45RA+ cells. For this clone: Its antigen remains unidentified. Other nucleotide sequences in the sample specify the same CDR3.

This clonotype was sampled from a young man in good health. Some clones in this sample may be carry-over from other donors' samples. The rearrangement joins TRBV27 to TRBJ1-5; D is uncertain. The source material was naive CD8+ T cells from PBMCs. The CDR3 region has the DNA TGTGCCAGCAGTTTATTAGGTGATCAGCCCCAGCATTTT. Amino acid sequence: CASSLLGDQPQHF.